This T cell receptor beta chain was recovered during a study of T cell responses to AZD1222 COVID-19 vaccine. Worth noting for this clone: Its antigen is not identified.

Broader study findings: Mostly white British, mostly female donors; authors suggested clonal diversity may be underestimated. Sampling captured repertoires only after the peak T cell response. At baseline, just a handful of AZD1222 recipients tested seropositive.

Repertoires were generated with immunoSEQ multiplex PCR, while TCRdb's copy carries only in-frame clones and drops some. The table shows around 190,000 clones, with 88% occurring only once. Sequencing used peripheral blood, obtained 28 days after the second AZD1222 dose. The TCR was taken from an adult who received the AZD1222 COVID-19 vaccine.

The CDR3 bases are TGTGCCAGCAGTCCTGGACAGGGCGGCCAGCAGTACTTC. Its translation is CASSPGQGGQQYF. V and J are TRBV12-3 or TRBV12-4 and TRBJ2-7; 8 bases line up with TRBD1. The J segment lost 8 bases and the V segment lost 5 bases, leaving 8 bases of the junction unmatched. The CDR3 has 13 amino acids.